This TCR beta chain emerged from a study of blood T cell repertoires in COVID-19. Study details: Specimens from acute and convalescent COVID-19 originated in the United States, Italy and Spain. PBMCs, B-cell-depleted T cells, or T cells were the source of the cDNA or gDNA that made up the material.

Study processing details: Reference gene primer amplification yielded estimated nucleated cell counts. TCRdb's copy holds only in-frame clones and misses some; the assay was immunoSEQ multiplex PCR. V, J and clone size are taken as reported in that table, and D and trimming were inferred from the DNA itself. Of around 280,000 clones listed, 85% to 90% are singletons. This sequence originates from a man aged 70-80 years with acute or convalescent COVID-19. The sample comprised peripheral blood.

The CDR3 DNA sequence: TGTGCCAGCAGCCTGAGACTAGCGGGGTCCTACGAGCAGTACTTC. Protein: CASSLRLAGSYEQYF. This sequence joins TRBV7-2 and TRBJ2-7; 11 positions agree with TRBD2. Per germline, CDR1 SGHTA and CDR2 FQGNSA. The CDR3 spans 15 residues. The junction had 4 bases not matched to a gene; V was cut back by 5 bases and J by 1 base.